A selection of T cell receptor beta chains follows, all from one sample in a study of CD8 T cells in Susac syndrome. Each CDR3 protein gets one entry after TCRdb re-called the immunoSEQ multiplex PCR reads with MiXCR. The sample yields about 140,000 distinct CDR3 sequences, approximately 95% seen once. The sequencing sample was made of CD4+ T cells from PBMCs. Receptors were obtained from a human donor with Susac syndrome. Both conserved end residues are part of each CDR3. The order of the fields is V gene, CDR3 length, clone size, D gene, J gene, CDR3 DNA, CDR3 protein. D genes are given only for firm matches. Some rows have no size entry. The others give once, few or many, or a class for an expanded clone.

V gene: TRBV9; CDR3 length: 14; clone size: NA; D gene: TRBD1; J gene: TRBJ1-6; CDR3 DNA: TGTGCCAGCAGCGTAGAGGGGGACAGGTCACCCCTCCACTTT; CDR3 protein: CASSVEGDRSPLHF
V gene: TRBV5-6; CDR3 length: 14; clone size: NA; D gene: TRBD1; J gene: TRBJ1-5; CDR3 DNA: TGTGCCAGCAGCATGGGACAGTTCAATCAGCCCCAGCATTTT; CDR3 protein: CASSMGQFNQPQHF
V gene: TRBV7-2; CDR3 length: 14; clone size: NA; D gene: TRBD1; J gene: TRBJ2-3; CDR3 DNA: TGTGCCAGCAGCCGAGGGGACAGGGTAGGAACGCAGTATTTT; CDR3 protein: CASSRGDRVGTQYF
V gene: TRBV7-8; CDR3 length: 15; clone size: NA; D gene: TRBD2; J gene: TRBJ2-7; CDR3 DNA: TGTGCCAGCAGCTCCTGGACTAGCGGGGTGGGGGAGCAGTACTTC; CDR3 protein: CASSSWTSGVGEQYF
V gene: TRBV30; CDR3 length: 15; clone size: NA; D gene: TRBD1; J gene: TRBJ1-6; CDR3 DNA: TGTGCCGGAGGGCAACCGGGACAGAGTAATTCACCCCTCCACTTT; CDR3 protein: CAGGQPGQSNSPLHF
V gene: TRBV6-4; CDR3 length: 9; clone size: NA; D gene: NA; J gene: TRBJ1-2; CDR3 DNA: TGTGCCAGCGACTATGGCTACACCTTC; CDR3 protein: CASDYGYTF
V gene: TRBV28; CDR3 length: 13; clone size: NA; D gene: NA; J gene: TRBJ1-3; CDR3 DNA: TGTGCCAGCAGCGGGGGCTCTGGAAACACCATATATTTT; CDR3 protein: CASSGGSGNTIYF
V gene: TRBV20-1; CDR3 length: 14; clone size: NA; D gene: NA; J gene: TRBJ2-1; CDR3 DNA: TGCAGTGCTAGTAAGGGGTTAATTGGTGATGAGCAGTTCTTC; CDR3 protein: CSASKGLIGDEQFF
V gene: TRBV20-1; CDR3 length: 13; clone size: once; D gene: NA; J gene: TRBJ2-7; CDR3 DNA: TGCAGTGCTCCTGAGGGTGGCTCCTACGAGCAGTACTTC; CDR3 protein: CSAPEGGSYEQYF
V gene: TRBV19; CDR3 length: 15; clone size: NA; D gene: NA; J gene: TRBJ2-5; CDR3 DNA: TGTGCCAGTAGGGATTGGTCTAGCGCTCAAGAGACCCAGTACTTC; CDR3 protein: CASRDWSSAQETQYF
V gene: TRBV20-1; CDR3 length: 12; clone size: NA; D gene: NA; J gene: TRBJ2-1; CDR3 DNA: TGCAGTGCTTGGCCCGGTAGGGATGAGCAGTTCTTC; CDR3 protein: CSAWPGRDEQFF
V gene: TRBV30; CDR3 length: 15; clone size: NA; D gene: NA; J gene: TRBJ2-1; CDR3 DNA: TGTGCCTGGAGTAGGGACGAGGTCTCCTACAATGAGCAGTTCTTC; CDR3 protein: CAWSRDEVSYNEQFF
V gene: TRBV29-1; CDR3 length: 14; clone size: NA; D gene: TRBD2; J gene: TRBJ2-5; CDR3 DNA: TGCAGCGTCCCTAGCGGGTCGTACCAAGAGACCCAGTACTTC; CDR3 protein: CSVPSGSYQETQYF
V gene: TRBV6-6; CDR3 length: 14; clone size: NA; D gene: TRBD1; J gene: TRBJ2-5; CDR3 DNA: TGTGCCAGCAGTTCCGGGACAGGGCGGGAGACCCAGTACTTC; CDR3 protein: CASSSGTGRETQYF
V gene: TRBV18; CDR3 length: 17; clone size: NA; D gene: TRBD2; J gene: TRBJ2-7; CDR3 DNA: TGTGCCAGCTCACAACGTTCCGGACTAGCGGGAACCTACGAGCAGTACTTC; CDR3 protein: CASSQRSGLAGTYEQYF
V gene: TRBV7-9; CDR3 length: 14; clone size: NA; D gene: TRBD1; J gene: TRBJ2-2; CDR3 DNA: TGTGCCAGCAGCCGGGGACAGTACACCGGGGAGCTGTTTTTT; CDR3 protein: CASSRGQYTGELFF